These T cell receptor beta chains were read from a single sample in a study of T cells after yellow fever vaccination. A single record per CDR3 protein comes from TCRdb applying MiXCR to the 5' RACE reads. This table holds under 550,000 distinct CDR3 sequences, 21% found once. Sequenced here: PBMCs, sampled roughly 20 days after the first yellow fever vaccination. All receptors derive from a young man who received the YFV17D yellow fever vaccine. The CDR3 runs from the conserved cysteine through the conserved F or W. The D gene is left open where the match is weak. Size is omitted from some rows. Given values are once, few, many or a class for expanded clones.

D gene: TRBD2; J gene: TRBJ2-3; clone size: NA; V gene: TRBV5-6; CDR3 DNA: TGTGCCAGCAGCTCAATGACTAGCGGGGGGTTCGTGAGCACAGATACGCAGTATTTT; CDR3 protein: CASSSMTSGGFVSTDTQYF
D gene: NA; J gene: TRBJ1-6; clone size: few; V gene: TRBV27; CDR3 DNA: TGTGCCAGCAGTTCACCTTGGGGGCGCTCACCCCTCCACTTT; CDR3 protein: CASSSPWGRSPLHF
D gene: NA; J gene: TRBJ2-4; clone size: NA; V gene: TRBV19; CDR3 DNA: TGTGCCAGCGGACTACTAGCCAAAAACATTCAGTACTTC; CDR3 protein: CASGLLAKNIQYF
D gene: NA; J gene: TRBJ1-3; clone size: few; V gene: TRBV7-2; CDR3 DNA: TGTGCCAGCAGCTTGGGGGGGCGCTTTGGAAACACCATATATTTT; CDR3 protein: CASSLGGRFGNTIYF
D gene: NA; J gene: TRBJ2-5; clone size: NA; V gene: TRBV28; CDR3 DNA: TGTGCCAGCACCTTGGGAGGGGGGCGCCTTGGGACCCAGTACTTC; CDR3 protein: CASTLGGGRLGTQYF
D gene: TRBD1; J gene: TRBJ1-2; clone size: NA; V gene: TRBV5-1; CDR3 DNA: TGCGCCAGCAGCATTGGGGGGACAGGGCCTAACTATGGCTACACCTTC; CDR3 protein: CASSIGGTGPNYGYTF
D gene: NA; J gene: TRBJ2-2; clone size: NA; V gene: TRBV9; CDR3 DNA: TGTGCCAGCAGCGTAGTTTCGGGGCAGCCGAACACCGGGGAGCTGTTTTTT; CDR3 protein: CASSVVSGQPNTGELFF
D gene: NA; J gene: TRBJ2-3; clone size: few; V gene: TRBV5-1; CDR3 DNA: TGCGCCAGCAGCTTGAGCCAGGTAGATACGCAGTATTTT; CDR3 protein: CASSLSQVDTQYF
D gene: NA; J gene: TRBJ2-2; clone size: NA; V gene: TRBV2; CDR3 DNA: TGTGCCAGCAGTGTTCTGGGTGCGCTGTTTTTT; CDR3 protein: CASSVLGALFF
D gene: NA; J gene: TRBJ2-7; clone size: NA; V gene: TRBV7-8; CDR3 DNA: TGTGCCAGCAGCTCGCACAACGAGCAGTACTTC; CDR3 protein: CASSSHNEQYF
D gene: TRBD2; J gene: TRBJ2-2; clone size: few; V gene: TRBV20-1; CDR3 DNA: TGCAGTGCTGGAAGCGGGGAGAACACCGGGGAGCTGTTTTTT; CDR3 protein: CSAGSGENTGELFF
D gene: NA; J gene: TRBJ2-3; clone size: few; V gene: TRBV7-9; CDR3 DNA: TGTGCCAGCAGCTTAACACAGCTTACGCAGTATTTT; CDR3 protein: CASSLTQLTQYF
D gene: NA; J gene: TRBJ1-1; clone size: few; V gene: TRBV20-1; CDR3 DNA: TGCAGTGCTAGTGGGGTTTTCGGGGGCGACGCTTTCTTT; CDR3 protein: CSASGVFGGDAFF
D gene: NA; J gene: TRBJ2-2; clone size: many; V gene: TRBV27; CDR3 DNA: TGTGCCAGCAGTTTACAGTACGGGGGCAGGGAGCTGTTTTTT; CDR3 protein: CASSLQYGGRELFF
D gene: NA; J gene: TRBJ2-7; clone size: NA; V gene: TRBV6-5; CDR3 DNA: TGTGCCAGCAGTTACCACTCGAACCCCCTGGGGGCCTACGAGCAGTACTTC; CDR3 protein: CASSYHSNPLGAYEQYF
D gene: NA; J gene: TRBJ2-5; clone size: NA; V gene: TRBV10-3; CDR3 DNA: TGTGCCATCTCGGTACAAGAGACCCAGTACTTC; CDR3 protein: CAISVQETQYF
D gene: NA; J gene: TRBJ2-3; clone size: NA; V gene: TRBV27; CDR3 DNA: TGTGCCAGCAGTTTAATGGAGGTGGCAGGCAAAACAGATACGCAGTATTTT; CDR3 protein: CASSLMEVAGKTDTQYF
D gene: NA; J gene: TRBJ1-5; clone size: few; V gene: TRBV9; CDR3 DNA: TGTGCCAGCAGCGTTGGAGGGGCGGGCAATCAGCCCCAGCATTTT; CDR3 protein: CASSVGGAGNQPQHF
D gene: TRBD1; J gene: TRBJ1-2; clone size: many; V gene: TRBV24-1; CDR3 DNA: TGTGCCACCAGTGTCCACAGGGGGCGAAGCTTCTATGGCTACACCTTC; CDR3 protein: CATSVHRGRSFYGYTF
D gene: TRBD1; J gene: TRBJ2-2; clone size: NA; V gene: TRBV5-1; CDR3 DNA: TGCGCCAGCAGCTCCACCGGGACAGACACCGGGGAGCTGTTTTTT; CDR3 protein: CASSSTGTDTGELFF
D gene: TRBD1; J gene: TRBJ2-4; clone size: NA; V gene: TRBV10-3; CDR3 DNA: TGTGCCATCAGTGGACAGGGGCAAAACATTCAGTACTTC; CDR3 protein: CAISGQGQNIQYF
D gene: TRBD1; J gene: TRBJ1-2; clone size: few; V gene: TRBV5-1; CDR3 DNA: TGCGCCAGCAGCGGAGGGACAGGGAATAACTATGGCTACACCTTC; CDR3 protein: CASSGGTGNNYGYTF
D gene: TRBD1; J gene: TRBJ2-5; clone size: NA; V gene: TRBV10-3; CDR3 DNA: TGTGCCATCAGTGAGGACAGGGTGGAGACCCAGTACTTC; CDR3 protein: CAISEDRVETQYF
D gene: TRBD2; J gene: TRBJ2-6; clone size: NA; V gene: TRBV2; CDR3 DNA: TGTGCCAGCAGACTCACTAGCGGGGGGGCCTCTGGGGCCAACGTCCTGACTTTC; CDR3 protein: CASRLTSGGASGANVLTF